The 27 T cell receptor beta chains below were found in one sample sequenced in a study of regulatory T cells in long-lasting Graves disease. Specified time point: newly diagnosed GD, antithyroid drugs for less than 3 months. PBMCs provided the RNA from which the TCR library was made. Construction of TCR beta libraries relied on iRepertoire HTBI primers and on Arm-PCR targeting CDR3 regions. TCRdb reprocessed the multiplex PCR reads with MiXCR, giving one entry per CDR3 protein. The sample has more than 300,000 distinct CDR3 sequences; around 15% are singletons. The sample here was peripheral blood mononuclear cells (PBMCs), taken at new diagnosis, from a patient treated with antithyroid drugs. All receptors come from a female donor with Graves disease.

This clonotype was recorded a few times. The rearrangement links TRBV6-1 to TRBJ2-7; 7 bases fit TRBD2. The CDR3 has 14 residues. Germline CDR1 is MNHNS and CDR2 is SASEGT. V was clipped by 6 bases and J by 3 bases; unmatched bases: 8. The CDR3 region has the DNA TGTGCCAGCAGCCTAAATCTAGCGGTCTACGAGCAGTACTTC. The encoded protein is CASSLNLAVYEQYF.

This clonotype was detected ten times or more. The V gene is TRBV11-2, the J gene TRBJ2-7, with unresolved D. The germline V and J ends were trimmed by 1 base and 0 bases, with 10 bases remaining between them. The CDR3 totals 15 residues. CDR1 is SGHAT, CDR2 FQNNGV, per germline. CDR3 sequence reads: CASSLATGFSYEQYF. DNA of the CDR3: TGTGCCAGCAGCTTAGCTACCGGGTTCTCCTACGAGCAGTACTTC.

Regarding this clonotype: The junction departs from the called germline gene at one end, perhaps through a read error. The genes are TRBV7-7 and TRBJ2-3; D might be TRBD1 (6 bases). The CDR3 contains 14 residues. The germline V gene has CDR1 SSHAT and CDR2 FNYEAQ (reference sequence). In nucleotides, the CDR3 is TGTGCTAGCAGTTCCGAGGGGGTCACAGATACGCAGTATTTT. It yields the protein CASSSEGVTDTQYF.

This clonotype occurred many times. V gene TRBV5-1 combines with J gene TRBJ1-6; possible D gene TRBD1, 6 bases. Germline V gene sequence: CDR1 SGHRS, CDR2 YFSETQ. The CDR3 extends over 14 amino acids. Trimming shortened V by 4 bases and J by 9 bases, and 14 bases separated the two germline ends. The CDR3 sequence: CASSRTDSVSPLHF. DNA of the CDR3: TGCGCCAGCAGCCGGACAGACTCCGTTTCACCCCTCCACTTT.

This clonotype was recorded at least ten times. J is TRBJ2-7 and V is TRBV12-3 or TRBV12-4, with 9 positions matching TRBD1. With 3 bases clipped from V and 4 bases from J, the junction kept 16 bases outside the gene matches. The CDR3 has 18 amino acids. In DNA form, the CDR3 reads TGTGCCAGCAGTTTTAATGTAGAGGGACAGGGTTTTGATTACGAGCAGTACTTC. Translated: CASSFNVEGQGFDYEQYF.

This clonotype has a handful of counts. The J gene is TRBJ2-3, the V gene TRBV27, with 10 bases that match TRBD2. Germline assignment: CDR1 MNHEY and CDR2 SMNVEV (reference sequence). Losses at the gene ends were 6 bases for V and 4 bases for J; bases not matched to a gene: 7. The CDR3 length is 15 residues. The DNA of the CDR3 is TGTGCCAGCAGCCTTAGCGGGGGGAGCGCAGATACGCAGTATTTT. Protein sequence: CASSLSGGSADTQYF.

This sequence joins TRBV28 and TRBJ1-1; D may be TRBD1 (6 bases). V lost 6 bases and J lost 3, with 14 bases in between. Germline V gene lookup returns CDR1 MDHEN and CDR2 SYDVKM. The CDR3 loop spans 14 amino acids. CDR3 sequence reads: CASRVYQGYTEAFF. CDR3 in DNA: TGTGCCAGCAGGGTTTATCAGGGGTACACTGAAGCTTTCTTT.

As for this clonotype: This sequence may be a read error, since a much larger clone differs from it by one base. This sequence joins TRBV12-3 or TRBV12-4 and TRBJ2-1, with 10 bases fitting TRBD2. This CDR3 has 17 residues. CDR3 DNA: TGTGCCAGCAGCCCCGATAGCGGGAGGTCGACCTACAATGAGCAGTCCTTC. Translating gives CASSPDSGRSTYNEQSF.

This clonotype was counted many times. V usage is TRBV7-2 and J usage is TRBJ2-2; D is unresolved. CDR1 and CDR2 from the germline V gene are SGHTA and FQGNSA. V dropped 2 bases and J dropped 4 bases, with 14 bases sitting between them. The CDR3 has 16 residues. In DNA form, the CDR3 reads TGTGCCAGCAGCTTATCCCGACCGAGGCGCACCGGGGAGCTGTTTTTT. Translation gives CASSLSRPRRTGELFF.

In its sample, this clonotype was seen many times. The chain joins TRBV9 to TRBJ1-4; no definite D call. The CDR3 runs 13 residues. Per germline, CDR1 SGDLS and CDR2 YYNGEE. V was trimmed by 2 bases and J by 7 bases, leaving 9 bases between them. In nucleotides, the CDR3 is TGTGCCAGCAGCGTTGGAGAATCTGAAAAACTGTTTTTT. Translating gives CASSVGESEKLFF. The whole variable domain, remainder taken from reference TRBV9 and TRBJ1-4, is DSGVTQTPKHLITATGQRVTLRCSPRSGDLSVYWYQQSLDQGLQFLIQYYNGEERAKGNILERFSAQQFPDLHSELNLSSLELGDSALYFCASSVGESEKLFFGSGTQLSVL.

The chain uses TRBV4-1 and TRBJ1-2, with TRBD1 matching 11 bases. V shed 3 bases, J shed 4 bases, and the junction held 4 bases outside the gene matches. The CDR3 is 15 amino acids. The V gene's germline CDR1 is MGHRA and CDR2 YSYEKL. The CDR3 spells CASSQIGTGGYGYTF. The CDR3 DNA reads TGCGCCAGCAGCCAGATCGGGACAGGGGGCTATGGCTACACCTTC.

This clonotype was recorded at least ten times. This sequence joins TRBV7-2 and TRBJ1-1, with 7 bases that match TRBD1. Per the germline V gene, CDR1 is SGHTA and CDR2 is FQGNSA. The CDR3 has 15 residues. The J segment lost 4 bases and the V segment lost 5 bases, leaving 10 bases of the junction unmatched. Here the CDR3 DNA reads TGTGCCAGCAGCCCCCAGACAGGGCTGATCACTGAAGCTTTCTTT. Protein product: CASSPQTGLITEAFF.

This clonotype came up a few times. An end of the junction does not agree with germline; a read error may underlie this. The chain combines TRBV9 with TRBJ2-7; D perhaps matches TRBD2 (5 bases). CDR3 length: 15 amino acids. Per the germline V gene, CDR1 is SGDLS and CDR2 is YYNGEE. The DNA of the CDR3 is TGTGCCAGCAACGTATTTCCGGGGAGCTCCTACGAGCAGTACTTC. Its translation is CASNVFPGSSYEQYF.

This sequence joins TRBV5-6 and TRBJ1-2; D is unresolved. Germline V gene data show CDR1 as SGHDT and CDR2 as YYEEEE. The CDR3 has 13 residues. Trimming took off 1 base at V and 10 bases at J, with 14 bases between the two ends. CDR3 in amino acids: CASSLPERGAYTF. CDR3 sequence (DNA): TGTGCCAGCAGCTTGCCGGAGAGAGGAGCCTACACCTTC.

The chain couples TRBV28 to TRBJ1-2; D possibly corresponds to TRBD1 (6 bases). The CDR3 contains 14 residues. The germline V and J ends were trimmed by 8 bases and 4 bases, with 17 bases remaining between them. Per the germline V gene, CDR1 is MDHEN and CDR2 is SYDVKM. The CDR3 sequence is CASFPGARSYGYTF. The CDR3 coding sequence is TGTGCCAGCTTCCCGGGGGCTAGGAGCTATGGCTACACCTTC.

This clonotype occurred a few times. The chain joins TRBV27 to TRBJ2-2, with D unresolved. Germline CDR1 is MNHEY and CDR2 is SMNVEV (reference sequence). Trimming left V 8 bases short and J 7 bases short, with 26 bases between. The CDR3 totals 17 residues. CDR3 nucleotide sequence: TGTGCCAGCCGCGTGCGGACCCCAGTTAGTATTGTCGGGGAGCTGTTTTTT. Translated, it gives CASRVRTPVSIVGELFF.

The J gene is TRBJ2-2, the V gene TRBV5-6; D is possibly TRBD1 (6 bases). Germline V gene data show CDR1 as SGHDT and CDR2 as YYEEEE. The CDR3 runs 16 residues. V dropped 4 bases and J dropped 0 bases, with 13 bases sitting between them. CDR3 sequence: CASSQGQLANTGELFF. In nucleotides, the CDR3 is TGTGCCAGCAGCCAAGGACAGTTAGCGAACACCGGGGAGCTGTTTTTT.

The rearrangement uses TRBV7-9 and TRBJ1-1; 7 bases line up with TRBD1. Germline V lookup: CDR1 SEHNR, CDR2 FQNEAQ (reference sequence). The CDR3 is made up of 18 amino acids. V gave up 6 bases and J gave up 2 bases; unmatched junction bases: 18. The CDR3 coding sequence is TGTGCCAGCAGGGGCGTGATAAGACAGGGATTAAGAAACACTGAAGCTTTCTTT. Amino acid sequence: CASRGVIRQGLRNTEAFF.

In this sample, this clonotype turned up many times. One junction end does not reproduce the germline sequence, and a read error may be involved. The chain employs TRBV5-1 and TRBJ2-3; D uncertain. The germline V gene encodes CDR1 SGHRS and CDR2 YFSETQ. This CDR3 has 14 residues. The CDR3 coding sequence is TGTGCCAGCAGCTTTACACTTAGCACAGATACGCAGTATTTT. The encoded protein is CASSFTLSTDTQYF.

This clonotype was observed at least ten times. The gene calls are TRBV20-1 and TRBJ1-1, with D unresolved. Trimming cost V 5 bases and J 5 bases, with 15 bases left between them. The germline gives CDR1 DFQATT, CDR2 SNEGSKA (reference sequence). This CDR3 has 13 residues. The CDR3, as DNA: TGCAGTGCTTGTAAATGGTGGAGGACTGAAGCTTTCTTT. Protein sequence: CSACKWWRTEAFF.

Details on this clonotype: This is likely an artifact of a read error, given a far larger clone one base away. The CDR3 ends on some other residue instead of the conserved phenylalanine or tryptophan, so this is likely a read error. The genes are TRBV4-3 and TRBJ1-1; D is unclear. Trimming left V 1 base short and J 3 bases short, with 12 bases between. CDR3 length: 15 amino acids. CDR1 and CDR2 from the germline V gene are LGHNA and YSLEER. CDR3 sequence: CASSQVRGRDTEAFS. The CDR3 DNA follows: TGCGCCAGCAGCCAAGTACGGGGTCGGGACACTGAAGCTTTCTCT.

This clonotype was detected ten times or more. The DNA for the CDR3 is TGCAGCGTTGAAGATACAGGGGGCTATGGCTACACCTTC. Protein: CSVEDTGGYGYTF. This sequence joins TRBV29-1 and TRBJ1-2, with 8 bases aligning to TRBD1. In germline, CDR1 is SQVTM, CDR2 ANQGSEA. V shed 0 bases and J 4 bases; nucleotides not matched to a gene: 1. This CDR3 comprises 13 residues. Full variable domain (remainder filled in from reference TRBV29-1 and TRBJ1-2): SAVISQKPSRDICQRGTSLTIQCQVDSQVTMMFWYRQQPGQSLTLIATANQGSEATYESGFVIDKFPISRPNLTFSTLTVSNMSPEDSSIYLCSVEDTGGYGYTFGSGTRLTVV.

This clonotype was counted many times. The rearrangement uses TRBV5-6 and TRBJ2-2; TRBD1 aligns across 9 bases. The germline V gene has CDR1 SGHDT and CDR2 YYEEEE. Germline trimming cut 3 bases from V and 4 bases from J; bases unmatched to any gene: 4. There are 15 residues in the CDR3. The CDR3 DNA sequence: TGTGCCAGCAGCTACAGGGGGCGCATCACCGGGGAGCTGTTTTTT. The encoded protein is CASSYRGRITGELFF.

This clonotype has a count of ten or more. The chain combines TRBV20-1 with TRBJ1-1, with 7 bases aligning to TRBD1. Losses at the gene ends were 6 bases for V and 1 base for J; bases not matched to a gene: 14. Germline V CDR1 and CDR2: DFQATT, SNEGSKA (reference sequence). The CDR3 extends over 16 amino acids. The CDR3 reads CSALAIPGTANTEAFF. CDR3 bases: TGCAGTGCCCTAGCCATCCCCGGGACAGCGAACACTGAAGCTTTCTTT.

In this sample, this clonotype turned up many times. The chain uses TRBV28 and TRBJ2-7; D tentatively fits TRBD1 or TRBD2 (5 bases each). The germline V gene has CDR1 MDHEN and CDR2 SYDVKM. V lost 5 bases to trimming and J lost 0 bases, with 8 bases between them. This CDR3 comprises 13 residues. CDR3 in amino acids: CASSRDRSYEQYF. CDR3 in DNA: TGTGCCAGCAGTAGGGACCGCTCCTACGAGCAGTACTTC.

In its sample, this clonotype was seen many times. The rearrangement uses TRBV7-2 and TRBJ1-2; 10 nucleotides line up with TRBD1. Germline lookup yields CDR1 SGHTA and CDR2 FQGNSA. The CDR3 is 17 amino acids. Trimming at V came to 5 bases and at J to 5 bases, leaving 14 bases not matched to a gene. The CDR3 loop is CASSARKYGQGEYGYTF. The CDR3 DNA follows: TGTGCCAGCAGCGCGAGAAAATACGGACAGGGGGAGTATGGCTACACCTTC.

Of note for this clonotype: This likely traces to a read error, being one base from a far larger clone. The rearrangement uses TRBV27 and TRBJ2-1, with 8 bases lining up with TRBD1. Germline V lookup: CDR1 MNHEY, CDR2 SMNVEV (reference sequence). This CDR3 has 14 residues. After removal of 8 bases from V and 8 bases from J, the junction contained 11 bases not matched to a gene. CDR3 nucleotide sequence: TGTGCCAGCGGCCCGGGACAGGTGTACGATGAGCAGTTCTTC. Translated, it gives CASGPGQVYDEQFF.